These T cell receptor beta chains were read from a single sample in a study of human T cells and chemical hapten exposure. In TCRdb, the RACE reads were re-called with MiXCR into one record per CDR3 protein. The profile shows roughly 100,000 distinct CDR3 sequences, 8% to 10% of them singletons. Sequenced here: whole blood, sampled in connection with sensitization to the hapten diphenylcyclopropenone (DPC). The origin of the receptors is a woman aged 40 to 50 with alopecia areata. Some clones in this sample may be carry-over from other donors' samples. Each CDR3 is given with its conserved first and last residue. D genes are given only for firm matches. Some rows have no size entry. The others give once, few or many, or a class for an expanded clone.

- | TRBJ2-7 | few | TRBV4-2 | CASSHGEGTYEQYF | TGTGCCAGCAGCCACGGAGAGGGGACCTACGAGCAGTACTTC
- | TRBJ2-5 | - | TRBV7-9 | CASSLIVGDHQETQYF | TGTGCCAGCAGCTTAATCGTGGGTGATCACCAAGAGACCCAGTACTTC
- | TRBJ1-2 | many | TRBV30 | CAWSLALNYGYTF | TGTGCCTGGAGTTTGGCACTCAACTATGGCTACACCTTC
- | TRBJ2-3 | many | TRBV2 | CASSVGSNTDTQYF | TGTGCCAGCAGTGTTGGGTCGAACACAGATACGCAGTATTTT
TRBD2 | TRBJ2-3 | few | TRBV7-2 | CASSFVAGGTDTQYF | TGTGCCAGCAGCTTCGTAGCGGGGGGCACAGATACGCAGTATTTT
- | TRBJ1-1 | - | TRBV7-9 | CASSLVWGGDAFF | TGTGCCAGCAGCCTAGTCTGGGGGGGAGACGCTTTCTTT
- | TRBJ2-7 | - | TRBV7-2 | CASSLPSGSHEQYF | TGTGCCAGCAGCCTCCCGTCCGGATCTCACGAGCAGTACTTC
- | TRBJ2-1 | - | TRBV21-1 | CASSKEGGRRQFF | TGTGCCAGCAGCAAAGAGGGGGGGCGTCGGCAGTTCTTC
TRBD1 | TRBJ2-7 | - | TRBV19 | CASSIGDRNYEQYF | TGTGCCAGTAGTATAGGGGACAGGAACTACGAGCAGTACTTC
TRBD2 | TRBJ2-3 | many | TRBV7-6 | CASSLGLAADTQYF | TGTGCCAGCAGCTTGGGACTAGCAGCGGATACGCAGTATTTT
TRBD2 | TRBJ2-3 | - | TRBV5-6 | CASSFASSGGADTQYF | TGTGCCAGCAGCTTTGCTTCTAGCGGGGGGGCAGATACGCAGTATTTT
- | TRBJ2-5 | - | TRBV24-1 | CATSDRVQETQYF | TGTGCCACCAGTGACAGGGTCCAAGAGACCCAGTACTTC
TRBD2 | TRBJ2-3 | - | TRBV6-5 | CASSYSPSGGTDTQYF | TGTGCCAGCAGTTACTCGCCCAGCGGGGGCACAGATACGCAGTATTTT
- | TRBJ1-3 | - | TRBV4-1 | CASSQATGSGNTIYF | TGCGCCAGCAGCCAAGCAACGGGATCTGGAAACACCATATATTTT
TRBD2 | TRBJ2-7 | - | TRBV4-3 | CASSQDGTSAGEQYF | TGCGCCAGCAGCCAAGATGGGACTAGCGCGGGGGAGCAGTACTTC
- | TRBJ2-5 | - | TRBV5-1 | CASSLLAGRQETQYF | TGCGCCAGCAGCTTGTTGGCGGGGAGACAAGAGACCCAGTACTTC
TRBD1 | TRBJ2-7 | - | TRBV18 | CASSPRDRAYSYEQYF | TGTGCCAGCTCACCCCGGGACAGGGCCTACTCCTACGAGCAGTACTTC
- | TRBJ1-3 | many | TRBV7-6 | CASRLTAPNRSGNTIYF | TGTGCCAGCAGGTTGACGGCCCCGAATCGCTCTGGAAACACCATATATTTT
- | TRBJ2-4 | many | TRBV18 | CASSPQRQPLNIQYF | TGTGCCAGCTCACCACAAAGACAGCCGCTAAACATTCAGTACTTC
- | TRBJ1-5 | few | TRBV4-2 | CASSQEKGDTYQPQHF | TGTGCCAGCAGCCAAGAAAAGGGGGACACCTATCAGCCCCAGCATTTT
- | TRBJ2-2 | many | TRBV12-3/TRBV12-4 | CASSLVRIHDTGELFF | TGTGCCAGCAGTTTAGTTAGGATTCATGACACCGGGGAGCTGTTTTTT
- | TRBJ1-5 | many | TRBV12-3/TRBV12-4 | CASSSGHPSNQPQHF | TGTGCCAGCAGTTCCGGACACCCCAGCAATCAGCCCCAGCATTTT
- | TRBJ1-3 | many | TRBV27 | CASGVRANSGNTIYF | TGTGCCAGCGGGGTCAGGGCGAACTCTGGAAACACCATATATTTT
TRBD1 | TRBJ2-2 | - | TRBV6-5 | CASSTDRGQTGELFF | TGTGCCAGCAGTACCGACAGGGGGCAAACCGGGGAGCTGTTTTTT
- | TRBJ2-3 | - | TRBV4-3 | CASSPAGTDTQYF | TGCGCCAGCTCCCCGGCGGGTACAGATACGCAGTATTTT
- | TRBJ2-4 | - | TRBV2 | CACRLGDVIQYF | TGTGCCTGCAGACTGGGAGACGTCATTCAGTACTTC
- | TRBJ2-5 | many | TRBV9 | CASSVAGAQETQYF | TGTGCCAGCAGCGTCGCGGGGGCCCAAGAGACCCAGTACTTC
- | TRBJ2-2 | few | TRBV6-5 | CACAGQGAATGELFF | TGTGCCTGCGCGGGCCAGGGCGCCGCCACCGGGGAGCTGTTTTTT
- | TRBJ2-2 | - | TRBV20-1 | CSAREISAGELFF | TGCAGTGCTAGAGAAATCAGCGCCGGGGAGCTGTTTTTT
- | TRBJ1-5 | - | TRBV28 | CASSPRGGQPQHF | TGTGCCAGCAGTCCCCGGGGAGGTCAGCCCCAGCATTTT
TRBD2 | TRBJ2-3 | few | TRBV12-3/TRBV12-4 | CASSLSSGTSTDTQYF | TGTGCCAGCAGTTTATCAAGCGGGACTAGCACAGATACGCAGTATTTT
- | TRBJ1-6 | many | TRBV28 | CASSTHSPLHF | TGTGCCAGCAGTACGCATTCACCCCTCCACTTT
TRBD2 | TRBJ2-4 | many | TRBV6-2/TRBV6-3 | CASSYPLTSGRNIQYF | TGTGCCAGCAGTTACCCCCTGACTAGCGGGAGAAACATTCAGTACTTC
- | TRBJ1-1 | many | TRBV6-5 | CASSYGSRNTEAFF | TGTGCCAGCAGTTACGGCTCAAGGAACACTGAAGCTTTCTTT
- | TRBJ1-6 | - | TRBV6-6 | CASSSTQTQGSNNSPLHF | TGTGCCAGCAGTTCTACTCAAACCCAGGGTAGTAATAATTCACCCCTCCACTTT
TRBD1 | TRBJ2-2 | - | TRBV29-1 | CSVDRGRTGELFF | TGCAGCGTTGACAGGGGGCGCACCGGGGAGCTGTTTTTT
- | TRBJ1-6 | many | TRBV4-1 | CASSQERGRVRSPLHF | TGCGCCAGCAGCCAAGAGAGGGGCAGAGTACGATCACCCCTCCACTTT
- | TRBJ2-3 | - | TRBV30 | CAWSGRGGTDTQYF | TGTGCCTGGAGTGGCCGCGGAGGCACAGATACGCAGTATTTT
- | TRBJ2-5 | - | TRBV7-9 | CASSLVDSRGKEETQYF | TGTGCCAGCAGCTTGGTCGACTCGAGAGGGAAGGAGGAGACCCAGTACTTC
- | TRBJ1-3 | many | TRBV7-2 | CASSLASGWLGGNTIYF | TGTGCCAGCAGCTTAGCGTCGGGGTGGTTAGGGGGAAACACCATATATTTT
TRBD1 | TRBJ1-1 | many | TRBV12-3/TRBV12-4 | CASTPYRGLSEAFF | TGTGCCAGCACCCCATACAGGGGGCTCTCTGAAGCTTTCTTT
- | TRBJ2-1 | - | TRBV2 | CACAPPSASSYNEQFF | TGTGCCTGCGCACCCCCTAGCGCAAGCTCCTACAATGAGCAGTTCTTC
TRBD1 | TRBJ2-7 | - | TRBV18 | CASSLWTGPGYEQYF | TGTGCCAGCTCACTTTGGACAGGGCCGGGTTACGAGCAGTACTTC
TRBD2 | TRBJ2-7 | many | TRBV20-1 | CSARLILAGARSSYEQYF | TGCAGTGCTAGATTAATCCTAGCGGGGGCGAGAAGCTCCTACGAGCAGTACTTC
- | TRBJ1-1 | many | TRBV6-5 | CASSSPGGVPEAFF | TGTGCCAGCAGTTCCCCGGGAGGGGTCCCTGAAGCTTTCTTT
- | TRBJ2-5 | few | TRBV5-6 | CASSVLPRVQETQYF | TGTGCCAGCAGCGTCCTGCCTAGGGTGCAAGAGACCCAGTACTTC